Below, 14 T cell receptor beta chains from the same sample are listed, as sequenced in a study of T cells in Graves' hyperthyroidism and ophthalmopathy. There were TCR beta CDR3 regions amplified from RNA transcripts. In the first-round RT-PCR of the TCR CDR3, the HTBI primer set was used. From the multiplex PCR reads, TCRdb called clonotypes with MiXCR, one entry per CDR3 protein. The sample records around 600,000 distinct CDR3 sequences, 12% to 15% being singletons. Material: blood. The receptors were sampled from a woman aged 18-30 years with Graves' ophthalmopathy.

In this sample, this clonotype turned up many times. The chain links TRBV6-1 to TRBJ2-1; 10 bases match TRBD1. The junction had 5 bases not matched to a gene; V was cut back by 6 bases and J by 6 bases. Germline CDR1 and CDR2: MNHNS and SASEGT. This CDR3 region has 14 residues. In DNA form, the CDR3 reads TGTGCCAGCAGAAGGGACAGGGGAGGCAATGAGCAGTTCTTC. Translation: CASRRDRGGNEQFF.

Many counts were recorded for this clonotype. This CDR3 is CATSDPGTESTDTQYF. In nucleotides, the CDR3 is TGTGCCACCAGTGACCCCGGGACAGAGAGCACAGATACGCAGTATTTT. V gene TRBV24-1 combines with J gene TRBJ2-3; 7 bases match TRBD1. The CDR3 runs to 16 residues. J was trimmed by 0 bases and V by 4 bases; bases with no gene match: 6. The germline V gene has CDR1 KGHDR and CDR2 SFDVKD.

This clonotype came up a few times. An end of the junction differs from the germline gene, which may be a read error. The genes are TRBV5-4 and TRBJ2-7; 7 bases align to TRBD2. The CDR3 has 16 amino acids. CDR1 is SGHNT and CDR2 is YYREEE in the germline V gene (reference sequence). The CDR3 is CASSRFSNGRSYEQYF. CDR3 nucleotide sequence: TGCGCCAGCAGCCGCTTCTCAAACGGGAGGTCCTACGAGCAGTACTTC.

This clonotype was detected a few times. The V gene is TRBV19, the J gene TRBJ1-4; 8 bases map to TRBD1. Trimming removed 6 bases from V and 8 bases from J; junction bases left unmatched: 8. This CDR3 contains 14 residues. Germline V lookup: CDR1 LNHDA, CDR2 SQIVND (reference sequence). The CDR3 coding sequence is TGTGCCAGTAGGTCTAGGACAGGGAAAGAAAAACTGTTTTTT. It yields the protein CASRSRTGKEKLFF.

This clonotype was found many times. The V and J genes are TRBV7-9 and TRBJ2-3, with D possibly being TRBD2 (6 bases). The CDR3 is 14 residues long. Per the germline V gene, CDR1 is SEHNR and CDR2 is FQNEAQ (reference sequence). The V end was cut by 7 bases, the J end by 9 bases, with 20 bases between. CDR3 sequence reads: CASTTGEPLRTQYF. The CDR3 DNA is TGTGCCAGCACCACGGGAGAGCCTCTTCGAACGCAGTATTTT.

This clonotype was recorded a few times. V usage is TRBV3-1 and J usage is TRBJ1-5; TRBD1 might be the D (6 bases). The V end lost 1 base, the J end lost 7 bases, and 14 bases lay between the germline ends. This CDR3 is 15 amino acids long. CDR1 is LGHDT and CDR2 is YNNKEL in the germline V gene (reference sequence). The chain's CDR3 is CASSQARGGGQPQHF. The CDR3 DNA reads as TGTGCCAGCAGCCAAGCCCGGGGGGGCGGGCAGCCCCAGCATTTT.

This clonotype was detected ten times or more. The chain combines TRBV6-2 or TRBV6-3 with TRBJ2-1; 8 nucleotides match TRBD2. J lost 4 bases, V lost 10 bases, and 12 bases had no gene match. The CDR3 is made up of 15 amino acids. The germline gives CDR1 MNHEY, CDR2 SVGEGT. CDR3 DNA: TGTGCCACTTTTCAAGCGGGAGCAAGGTACAATGAGCAGTTCTTC. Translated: CATFQAGARYNEQFF.

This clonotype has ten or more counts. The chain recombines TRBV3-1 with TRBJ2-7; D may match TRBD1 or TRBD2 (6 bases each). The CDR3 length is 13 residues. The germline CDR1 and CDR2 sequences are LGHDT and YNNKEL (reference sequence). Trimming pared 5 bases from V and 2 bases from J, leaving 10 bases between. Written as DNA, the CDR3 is TGTGCCAGCAGCACAAGGGGGGCCTACGAGCAGTACTTC. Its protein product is CASSTRGAYEQYF.

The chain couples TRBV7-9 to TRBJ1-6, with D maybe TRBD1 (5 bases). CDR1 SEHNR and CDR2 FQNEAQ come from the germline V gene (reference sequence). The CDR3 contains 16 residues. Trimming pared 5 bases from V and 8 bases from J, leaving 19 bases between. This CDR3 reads CASSPPGGQGDSPLHF. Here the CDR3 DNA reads TGTGCCAGCAGCCCACCCGGTGGGCAGGGAGATTCACCCCTCCACTTT.

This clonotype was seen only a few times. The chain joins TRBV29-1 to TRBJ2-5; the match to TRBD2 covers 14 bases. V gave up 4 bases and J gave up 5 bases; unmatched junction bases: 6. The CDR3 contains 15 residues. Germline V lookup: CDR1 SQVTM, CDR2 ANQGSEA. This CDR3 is CSVVGLAGEGETQYF. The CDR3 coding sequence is TGCAGCGTTGTGGGACTAGCGGGAGAGGGTGAGACCCAGTACTTC.

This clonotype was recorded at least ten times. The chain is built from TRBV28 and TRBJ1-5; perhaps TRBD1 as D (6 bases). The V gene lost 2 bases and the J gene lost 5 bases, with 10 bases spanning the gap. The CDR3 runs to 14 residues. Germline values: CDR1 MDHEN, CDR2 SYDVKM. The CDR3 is CASSLPGDHQPQHF. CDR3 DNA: TGTGCCAGCAGTTTACCAGGGGATCATCAGCCCCAGCATTTT.

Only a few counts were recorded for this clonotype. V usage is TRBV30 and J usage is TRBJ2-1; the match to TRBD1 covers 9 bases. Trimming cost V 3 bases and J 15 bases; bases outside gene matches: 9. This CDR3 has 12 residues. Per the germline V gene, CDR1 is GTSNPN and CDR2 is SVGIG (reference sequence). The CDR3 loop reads CAWSFSGQGWFF. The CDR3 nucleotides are TGTGCCTGGAGCTTTTCGGGACAGGGTTGGTTCTTC.

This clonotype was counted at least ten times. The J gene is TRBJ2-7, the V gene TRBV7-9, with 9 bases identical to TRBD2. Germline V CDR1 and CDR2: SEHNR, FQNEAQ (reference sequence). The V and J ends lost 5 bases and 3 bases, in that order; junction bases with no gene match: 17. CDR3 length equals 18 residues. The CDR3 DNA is TGTGCCAGCAGCCCCATTCGAGGCGGGAGGGCCTCTATCTACGAGCAGTACTTC. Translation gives CASSPIRGGRASIYEQYF.

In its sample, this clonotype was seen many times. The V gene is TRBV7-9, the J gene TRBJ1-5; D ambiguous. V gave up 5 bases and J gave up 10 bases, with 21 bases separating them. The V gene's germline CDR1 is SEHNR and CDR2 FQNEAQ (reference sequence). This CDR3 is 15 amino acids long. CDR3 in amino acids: CASSRQDGGIGPQHF. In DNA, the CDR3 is TGTGCCAGCAGCCGTCAGGACGGAGGAATAGGACCCCAGCATTTT.